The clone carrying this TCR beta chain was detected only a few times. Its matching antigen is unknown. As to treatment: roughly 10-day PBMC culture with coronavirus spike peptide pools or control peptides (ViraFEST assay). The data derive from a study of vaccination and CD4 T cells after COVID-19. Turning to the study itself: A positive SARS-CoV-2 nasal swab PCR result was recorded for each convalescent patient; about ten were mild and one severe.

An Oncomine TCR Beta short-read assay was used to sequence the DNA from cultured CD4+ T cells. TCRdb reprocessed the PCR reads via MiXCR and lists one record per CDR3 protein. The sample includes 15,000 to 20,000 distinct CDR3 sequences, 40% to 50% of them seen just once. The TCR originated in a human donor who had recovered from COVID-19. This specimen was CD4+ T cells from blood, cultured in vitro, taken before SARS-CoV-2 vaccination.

The CDR3 sequence is CASSSGTSGESYEQYF. The CDR3 coding sequence is TGTGCCAGCAGCTCCGGGACTAGCGGGGAATCCTACGAGCAGTACTTC. The rearrangement links TRBV7-9 to TRBJ2-7; 13 bases are shared with TRBD2. Germline V gene sequence: CDR1 SEHNR, CDR2 FQNEAQ (reference sequence). J lost 1 base, V lost 4 bases, and 4 bases had no gene match. This CDR3 is 16 amino acids long.